This T cell receptor (beta chain) was obtained from a study of blood T cell repertoires in COVID-19. The table came from immunoSEQ multiplex PCR; TCRdb's copy has only in-frame clones and leaves some out. The top ten hold roughly 1.3% of the sample, which has about 51,000 clones, about 86% seen once. The V and J ends lost 0 bases and 5 bases respectively, with 18 bases between them. The CDR3 spans 16 residues. Germline V gene data show CDR1 as SGHRS and CDR2 as YFSETQ. The sample taken for sequencing was peripheral blood. V usage is TRBV5-1 and J usage is TRBJ2-7; maybe TRBD1 (7 bases). This sequence originates from a man aged 60 to 75 with acute or convalescent COVID-19. The CDR3 sequence is CASSLEGRTGRNEQYF. Written as DNA, the CDR3 is TGCGCCAGCAGCTTGGAGGGGAGGACAGGAAGGAACGAGCAGTACTTC.